One and the same sample provided the 9 T cell receptor beta chains below, sequenced in a study of T cell repertoires in cytomegalovirus infection. TCRdb reanalysed the reads using MiXCR and keeps one entry per CDR3 protein. The sample has around 530,000 distinct CDR3 sequences; about 26% are singletons. The sample taken for sequencing was PBMCs. The receptors originated from a human donor in good health (CMV status not recorded). Some clones in this sample may be carry-over from other donors' samples.

The rearrangement links TRBV30 to TRBJ2-3, with D unclear. CDR3 length equals 14 residues. CDR1 GTSNPN and CDR2 SVGIG come from the germline V gene (reference sequence). V was shortened by 4 bases and J by 2 bases, with 13 bases between the two germline ends. The CDR3 loop reads CAWISSPDTDTQYF. DNA of the CDR3: TGTGCCTGGATTAGTTCTCCGGACACAGATACGCAGTATTTT. The full variable domain, completed using reference TRBV30 and TRBJ2-3, is SQTIHQWPATLVQPVGSPLSLECTVEGTSNPNLYWYRQAAGRGLQLLFYSVGIGQISSEVPQNLSASRPQDRQFILSSKKLLLSDSGFYLCAWISSPDTDTQYFGPGTRLTVL.

This clonotype was picked up a small number of times. V and J are TRBV7-2 and TRBJ2-4, with D possibly being TRBD2 (7 bases). The CDR3 loop spans 21 amino acids. Germline loops: CDR1 SGHTA, CDR2 FQGNSA. The V end lost 5 bases, the J end lost 1 base, and 30 bases lay between the germline ends. The CDR3 region is CASSPLGGAAPPSAAKNIQYF. The CDR3 coding sequence is TGTGCCAGCAGCCCCTTGGGGGGGGCGGCCCCACCTTCCGCGGCCAAAAACATTCAGTACTTC.

CDR3 protein: CASRYPGTGVHEQYF. The CDR3 nucleotides read TGTGCCAGCAGATACCCCGGGACAGGGGTCCACGAGCAGTACTTC. The chain couples TRBV11-2 to TRBJ2-7, with 10 bases matching TRBD1. The V gene's germline CDR1 is SGHAT and CDR2 FQNNGV. The CDR3 consists of 15 residues. With 6 bases clipped from V and 5 bases from J, the junction kept 10 bases outside the gene matches.

This chain connects TRBV7-9 to TRBJ2-7, with TRBD2 identical over 7 bases. V shed 3 bases and J 4 bases; nucleotides not matched to a gene: 3. Germline loops: CDR1 SEHNR, CDR2 FQNEAQ (reference sequence). The CDR3 has 13 amino acids. CDR3 amino acids: CASSFAGAYEQYV. The CDR3, as DNA: TGTGCCAGCAGCTTCGCGGGAGCATACGAGCAGTACGTC.

This clonotype was recorded only once. The chain combines TRBV19 with TRBJ1-3; 10 bases align to TRBD1. The CDR3 is 16 residues long. Germline V gene sequence: CDR1 LNHDA, CDR2 SQIVND (reference sequence). The trim removed 5 bases at V and 4 bases at J, leaving 8 bases unmatched. CDR3 in DNA: TGTGCCAGTAGTGCCGTGGGACAGGGGACGGGAAACACCATATATTTT. Translation gives CASSAVGQGTGNTIYF.

This clonotype was counted a single time. This chain connects TRBV5-1 to TRBJ2-3; 10 nucleotides match TRBD2. Trimming at V came to 3 bases and at J to 2 bases, leaving 9 bases not matched to a gene. Germline V lookup: CDR1 SGHRS, CDR2 YFSETQ. The CDR3 spans 17 residues. DNA of the CDR3: TGCGCCAGCAGCTCCTCGACTAGCGGGCAGATCACAGATACGCAGTATTTT. Translation: CASSSSTSGQITDTQYF. The full variable domain, its missing parts supplied by reference TRBV5-1 and TRBJ2-3, is KAGVTQTPRYLIKTRGQQVTLSCSPISGHRSVSWYQQTPGQGLQFLFEYFSETQRNKGNFPGRFSGRQFSNSRSEMNVSTLELGDSALYLCASSSSTSGQITDTQYFGPGTRLTVL.

This clonotype has ten or more counts. V and J are TRBV7-8 and TRBJ1-5; 7 bases fit TRBD1. The CDR3 runs to 16 residues. The V gene end was trimmed by 2 bases and the J gene end by 6 bases; junction bases not matched to a gene: 10. CDR1 and CDR2 (germline): SGHVS, FQNEAQ. The DNA for the CDR3 is TGTGCCAGCAGCTTATTTCCGGGACAGCTTCTTCAGCCCCAGCATTTT. Encoded protein: CASSLFPGQLLQPQHF.

V usage is TRBV11-1 and J usage is TRBJ2-2; D ambiguous. Trimming pared 5 bases from V and 9 bases from J, leaving 22 bases between. Germline assignment: CDR1 SGHAT and CDR2 FQDESV (reference sequence). The CDR3 consists of 16 residues. The CDR3 protein is CASSPMPAQGYRELFF. CDR3 bases: TGTGCCAGCAGCCCCATGCCGGCACAAGGATACCGGGAGCTGTTTTTT. Using reference TRBV11-1 and TRBJ2-2 for the parts outside the CDR3, the full variable domain is EAEVAQSPRYKITEKSQAVAFWCDPISGHATLYWYRQILGQGPELLVQFQDESVVDDSQLPKDRFSAERLKGVDSTLKIQPAELGDSAMYLCASSPMPAQGYRELFFGEGSRLTVL.

The gene calls are TRBV7-8 and TRBJ2-7; 7 bases are a match to TRBD1. V trimming: 5 bases; J trimming: 0 bases; junction bases outside the gene matches: 4. In germline, CDR1 is SGHVS, CDR2 FQNEAQ. CDR3 length: 14 residues. The CDR3 sequence is CASSVQGFSYEQYF. The CDR3 DNA is TGTGCCAGCAGCGTACAGGGGTTCTCCTACGAGCAGTACTTC.